This entry describes one TCR beta chain. Trimming cost V 3 bases and J 11 bases; bases outside gene matches: 11. Germline V gene sequence: CDR1 SQVTM, CDR2 ANQGSEA. The CDR3 totals 15 residues. The data were taken from a study of tumor and adjacent non-tumor tissue in lung cancer. Across the whole study: There were around 11 adenocarcinoma, a couple of squamous cell carcinoma and 1 small cell lung cancer cases. Stage I to III disease affected 9 to 10 men and several women aged about 30 to 76.

TCRbeta libraries were built with three rounds of nested PCR, modified from ARM-PCR. TCRdb re-derived calls from the multiplex PCR reads in MiXCR, one entry per CDR3 protein. The sample shows roughly 93,000 distinct CDR3 sequences, less than 75% of them seen only once. No cell sorting was done before RNA was extracted from the tissue. Sequenced: lung tumor tissue. The clonotype originates from a man in his 60s with non-small cell lung cancer. The rearrangement joins TRBV29-1 to TRBJ2-7; TRBD2 agrees at 15 bases. The CDR3 DNA reads TGCAGCGTTGAGGGACTAGCGGGAGGAACCTACGAAGAGTACTTC. Encoded protein: CSVEGLAGGTYEEYF.